This is a list of T cell receptor beta chains from one sample in a study of blood T cell repertoires in COVID-19. Libraries were prepared by immunoSEQ multiplex PCR; TCRdb keeps only in-frame clonotypes and omits some of them. The sample contains over 150,000 clones, 65% to 85% of which appear only once. The sequencing sample was made of peripheral blood. These receptors originate from a woman between 55 and 75 years old with acute or convalescent COVID-19. Each CDR3 is given with its conserved first and last residue. D genes are given only for firm matches. Clone size is not always given. Where it is, it says once, few, many or a class for expanded clones.

TRBD1	TRBV6-2/TRBV6-3	NA	TRBJ1-2	TGTGCCAGCAGCGCCGACAGGGTCCATGGCTACACCTTC	CASSADRVHGYTF
NA	TRBV5-1	NA	TRBJ1-4	TGCGCCAGCAGGAGGGATAATGAAAAACTGTTTTTT	CASRRDNEKLFF
TRBD1	TRBV11-3	NA	TRBJ2-2	TGTGCCAGCAGCCTGGACAGGGGCACCGGGGAGCTGTTTTTT	CASSLDRGTGELFF
NA	TRBV2	NA	TRBJ2-1	TGTGCCAGCACCCCCGGGACTGGCTACAATGAGCAGTTCTTC	CASTPGTGYNEQFF
NA	TRBV7-2	NA	TRBJ2-5	TGTGCCAGCAGCTTAGGTTTCCGGGGCCAAGAGACCCAGTACTTC	CASSLGFRGQETQYF
TRBD2	TRBV9	NA	TRBJ2-1	TGTGCCAGCAGCGTTAGCGGGGGCTACAATGAGCAGTTCTTC	CASSVSGGYNEQFF
TRBD2	TRBV6-4	NA	TRBJ2-2	TGTGCCAGCAGGGGGACTAGTATGGCCGGGGAGCTGTTTTTT	CASRGTSMAGELFF
NA	TRBV25-1	NA	TRBJ1-2	TGTGCCAGCTTTGGGCCTTTACATCGCTACACCTTC	CASFGPLHRYTF
TRBD1	TRBV5-1	NA	TRBJ1-2	TGCGCCAGCAGCTCTGGACAGGATGGCTCCCAATACACCTTC	CASSSGQDGSQYTF
NA	TRBV29-1	NA	TRBJ1-2	TGCAGCGTGCCGGGGGTTACGGGCGGCTACACCTTC	CSVPGVTGGYTF
NA	TRBV29-1	NA	TRBJ2-2	TGCAGCGTTGAAGATCACGGCACCGGGGAGCTGTTTTTT	CSVEDHGTGELFF
TRBD1	TRBV7-9	few	TRBJ2-7	TGTGCCAGCAGTAGGACAGGGGTTGAGCAGTACTTC	CASSRTGVEQYF
TRBD1	TRBV6-2/TRBV6-3	NA	TRBJ2-5	TGTGCCAGCAGTCAGACAGGGGGCCCGGAGACCCAGTACTTC	CASSQTGGPETQYF